These 7 T cell receptor beta chains were sequenced from one sample in a study of T cells in Graves' hyperthyroidism and ophthalmopathy. What was amplified from RNA transcripts were TCR beta CDR3 regions. The HTBI primer set drove a first-round RT-PCR of the TCR CDR3. Via MiXCR, TCRdb re-called the multiplex PCR reads, giving one row per CDR3 protein. The sample yields approximately 690,000 distinct CDR3 sequences, about 14% seen once. Sequencing used blood. Receptor source: a woman in her forties or fifties with Graves' ophthalmopathy.

In its sample, this clonotype was seen many times. J is TRBJ2-1 and V is TRBV2; D remains unclear. CDR3 length: 13 amino acids. CDR1 and CDR2 from the germline V gene are SNHLY and FYNNEI. The V end lost 9 bases, the J end lost 0 bases, and 9 bases lay between the germline ends. CDR3 loop: CARKPSSYNEQFF. The CDR3 DNA reads TGTGCCAGAAAGCCAAGCTCCTACAATGAGCAGTTCTTC.

This clonotype was recorded at least ten times. The V gene is TRBV7-9, the J gene TRBJ2-3, with 8 bases aligning to TRBD2. CDR1 SEHNR and CDR2 FQNEAQ come from the germline V gene (reference sequence). This CDR3 is 18 amino acids long. V dropped 1 base and J dropped 3; count of bases not matched to a gene: 12. The CDR3 loop is CASSLEFDGTRLTDTQYF. The DNA of the CDR3 is TGTGCCAGCAGCTTAGAATTCGATGGGACTAGGCTTACAGATACGCAGTATTTT.

This clonotype was seen ten or more times. The gene calls are TRBV3-1 and TRBJ1-2; no clear D gene. V was pared by 3 bases and J by 9 bases, with 11 bases between. Germline CDR1 is LGHDT and CDR2 is YNNKEL (reference sequence). There are 12 residues in the CDR3. CDR3 amino acids: CASSHPDLSYTF. For the CDR3, the DNA is TGTGCCAGCAGCCACCCAGATTTAAGCTACACCTTC.

This clonotype was seen many times. The rearrangement uses TRBV9 and TRBJ2-7; 8 bases align to TRBD2. With V trimmed by 1 base and J by 2 bases, 5 bases remained unmatched. CDR3 length equals 15 residues. CDR1 and CDR2 (germline): SGDLS, YYNGEE. CDR3: CASSVIPGGPYEQYF. In nucleotides, the CDR3 is TGTGCCAGCAGCGTAATCCCGGGAGGGCCCTACGAGCAGTACTTC.

This clonotype was recorded at least ten times. V gene TRBV28 combines with J gene TRBJ2-7; D gene uncertain. CDR1 is MDHEN, CDR2 SYDVKM, per germline. The CDR3 has 15 residues. Trimming took off 2 bases at V and 3 bases at J, with 14 bases between the two ends. CDR3 protein: CASSLTRAANYEQYF. The CDR3 DNA reads as TGTGCCAGCAGTTTAACCCGGGCGGCTAACTACGAGCAGTACTTC.

This clonotype was recorded many times. The V and J genes are TRBV7-8 and TRBJ2-7; TRBD2 agrees at 10 bases. With 1 base clipped from V and 0 bases from J, the junction kept 3 bases outside the gene matches. Germline V gene data show CDR1 as SGHVS and CDR2 as FQNEAQ. This CDR3 has 16 amino acids. The CDR3: CASSLVASGSSYEQYF. CDR3 nucleotides: TGTGCCAGCAGCTTAGTGGCTAGCGGGAGCTCCTACGAGCAGTACTTC.

Turning to this clonotype: This sequence may be a read error, since a much larger clone differs from it by one base. The genes are TRBV20-1 and TRBJ2-7, with D unclear. This CDR3 region has 13 residues. Trimming pared 6 bases from V and 0 bases from J, leaving 12 bases between. CDR1 is DFQATT, CDR2 SNEGSKA, per germline (reference sequence). Written as DNA, the CDR3 is TGCAGTGCCCCCGGGCCCGACTCCTACGAGCAGTACTTC. It encodes CSAPGPDSYEQYF.